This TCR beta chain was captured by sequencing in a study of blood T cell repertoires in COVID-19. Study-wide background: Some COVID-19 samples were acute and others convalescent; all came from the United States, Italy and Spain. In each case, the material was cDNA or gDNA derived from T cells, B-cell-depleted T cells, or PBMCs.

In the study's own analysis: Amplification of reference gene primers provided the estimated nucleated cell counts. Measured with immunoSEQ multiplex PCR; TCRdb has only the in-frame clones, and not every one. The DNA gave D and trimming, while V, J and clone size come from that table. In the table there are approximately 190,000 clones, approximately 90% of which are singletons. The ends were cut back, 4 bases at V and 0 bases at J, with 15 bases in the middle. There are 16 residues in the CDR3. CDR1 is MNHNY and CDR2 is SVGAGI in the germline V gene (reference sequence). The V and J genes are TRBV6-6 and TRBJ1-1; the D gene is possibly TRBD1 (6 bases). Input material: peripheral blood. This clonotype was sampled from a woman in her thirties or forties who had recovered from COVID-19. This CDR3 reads CASSSTTGKVNTEAFF. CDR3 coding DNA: TGTGCCAGCAGTTCCACTACAGGGAAGGTGAACACTGAAGCTTTCTTT.